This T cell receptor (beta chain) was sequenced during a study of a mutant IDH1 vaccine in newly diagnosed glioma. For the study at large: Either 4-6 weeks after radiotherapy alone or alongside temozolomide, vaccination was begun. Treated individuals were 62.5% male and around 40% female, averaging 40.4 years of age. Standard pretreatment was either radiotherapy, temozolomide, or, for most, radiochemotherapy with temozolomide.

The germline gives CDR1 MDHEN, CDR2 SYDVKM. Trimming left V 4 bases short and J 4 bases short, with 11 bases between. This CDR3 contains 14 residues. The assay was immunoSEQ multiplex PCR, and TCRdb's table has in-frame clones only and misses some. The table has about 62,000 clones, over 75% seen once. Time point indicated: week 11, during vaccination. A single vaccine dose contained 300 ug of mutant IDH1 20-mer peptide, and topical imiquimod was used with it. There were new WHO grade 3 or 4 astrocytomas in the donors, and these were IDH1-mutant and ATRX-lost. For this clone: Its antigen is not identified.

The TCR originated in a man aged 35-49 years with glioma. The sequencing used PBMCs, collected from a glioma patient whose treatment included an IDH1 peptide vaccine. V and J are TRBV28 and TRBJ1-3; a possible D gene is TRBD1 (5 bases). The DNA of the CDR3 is TGTGCCAGCAGTTCTCCGGGGCCAGGAAACACCATATATTTT. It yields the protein CASSSPGPGNTIYF.